This note documents a single T cell receptor beta chain sequence. Its antigen has not been determined. One base away there is no much larger clone; base qualities are not given. The source of the sample is a study of OX40 agonist ivuxolimab in advanced cancers. As for the study more broadly: Ivuxolimab was a fully human IgG2 agonistic monoclonal antibody targeting the costimulatory receptor OX40 (CD134). Intravenous ivuxolimab was administered to patients every 2 weeks at six dose levels: 0.01, 0.1, 0.3, 1.5, 3 and 10 mg/kg. Of the approximately 50 patients in dose escalation, about 20 had hepatocellular carcinoma, some 15 had melanoma, 9 had renal cell carcinoma and 9 had head and neck cancer. The dose-escalation cohort was 82.7% male with a mean age of roughly 60 years, ranging from roughly 20 to 80. Patients were allowed to have had prior anti-PD-1, anti-PD-L1 or anti-CTLA-4 therapy, and 40% of the dose-escalation patients had been treated with checkpoint inhibitors. Partial responses occurred in three dose-escalation patients: two with cutaneous melanoma and one with hepatocellular carcinoma. Peripheral TCRbeta sequencing aimed to test whether ivuxolimab altered TCR sequence diversity and caused clonal T-cell expansion. The paper reports the monotherapy dose-escalation portion (N = 52 patients) of the phase I ivuxolimab trial. General findings and caveats noted by the study authors: Partial responders in the 0.1-3.0 mg/kg groups had among the lowest normalized peripheral clonal expansion, especially among CD8+ T cells. At doses of 0.1 to 3.0 mg/kg, clonal expansion of both CD4+ and CD8+ T cells in blood was seen between baseline and week 6. The antigen specificity of the clonally expanded peripheral T cells was not determined. After ivuxolimab, more expanded clones were found on average in CD8+ T cells than in CD4+ T cells. Low levels of normalized T-cell clonal expansion were also shown by some nonresponding patients.

Patients with a history of autoimmune disease or receiving systemic immunosuppression were excluded from the trial. In every dose cohort, peripheral blood was drawn for TCR sequencing at baseline, cycle 4 day 1, and cycle 7 day 1. The samples were taken from a phase I, first-in-human, multicenter, open-label dose-escalation trial of ivuxolimab. Adults with locally advanced or metastatic melanoma, renal cell, hepatocellular, or head and neck squamous cell carcinoma were enrolled in the trial. Before TCR sequencing, CD4+ T cells and CD8+ T cells were sorted from peripheral blood as separate populations. For sequencing of the TCRbeta CDR3 region, genomic DNA was extracted from the sorted cells. The immunoSEQ Assay was used to sequence the TCRbeta CDR3 regions. The clones in this table, taken by TCRdb from immuneACCESS, are in-frame only. Not every clone is retained; where verified, under half of the shortfall comes from an unresolved V gene, and the cause of the rest is unknown. The sample table records about 36,000 clones; around 77% of these occur just once. Of the sample, over 20% is held by the ten largest clones.

Deletion took 0 bases off V and 0 bases off J, with a span of 3 bases between the germline ends. Sequences SQVTM (CDR1) and ANQGSEA (CDR2) are obtained from the germline V gene. From the cysteine up to the phenylalanine, the CDR3 has a length of 12 residues. Here the CDR3 DNA is all that survives: 36 bases in frame from base 1. Sequencing used CD4+ or CD8+ T cells sorted from blood, obtained in a trial of the OX40 agonist ivuxolimab. The receptor was derived from an adult with an advanced solid tumor such as melanoma, head and neck, liver or kidney cancer. The V gene is TRBV29-1 and the J gene is TRBJ2-7, with no D gene named confidently. The CDR3 region reads CSVEERSYEQYF. The nucleotide sequence is TGCAGCGTTGAAGAGCGCTCCTACGAGCAGTACTTC.